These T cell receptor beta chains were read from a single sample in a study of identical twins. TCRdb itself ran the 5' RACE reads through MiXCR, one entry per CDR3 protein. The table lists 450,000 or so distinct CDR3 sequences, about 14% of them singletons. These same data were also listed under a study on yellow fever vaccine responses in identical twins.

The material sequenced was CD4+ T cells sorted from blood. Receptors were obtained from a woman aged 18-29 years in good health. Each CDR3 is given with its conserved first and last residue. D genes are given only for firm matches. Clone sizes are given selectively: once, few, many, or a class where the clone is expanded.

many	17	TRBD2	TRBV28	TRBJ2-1	CASSQGRGSVIYNEQFF	TGTGCCAGCAGTCAAGGGAGGGGATCAGTTATTTACAATGAGCAGTTCTTC
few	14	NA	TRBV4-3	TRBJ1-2	CASSPRTDIYGYTF	TGCGCCAGCAGCCCGAGGACAGATATCTATGGCTACACCTTC
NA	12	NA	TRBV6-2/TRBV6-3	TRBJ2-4	CASAESENSQYF	TGTGCCAGCGCCGAGTCGGAAAACAGTCAGTACTTC
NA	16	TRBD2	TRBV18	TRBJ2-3	CASSPTSGTLTDTQYF	TGTGCCAGCTCACCAACTAGCGGGACCCTCACAGATACGCAGTATTTT
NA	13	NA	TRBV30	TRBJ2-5	CAWSVLFGETQYF	TGTGCCTGGAGTGTACTTTTCGGGGAGACCCAGTACTTC
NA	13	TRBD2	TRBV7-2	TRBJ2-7	CASGQREFDEQYF	TGTGCCAGCGGACAGCGGGAGTTCGACGAGCAGTACTTC
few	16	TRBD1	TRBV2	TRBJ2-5	CASNLDRGQGGETQYF	TGTGCCAGCAATCTCGACAGGGGGCAGGGTGGAGAGACCCAGTACTTC
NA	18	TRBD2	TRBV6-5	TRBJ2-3	CASSYSIQREGNTDTQYF	TGTGCCAGCAGTTACTCTATACAGCGGGAGGGAAACACAGATACGCAGTATTTT
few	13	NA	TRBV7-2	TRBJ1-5	CASSLTRGQPQHF	TGTGCCAGCAGCTTAACAAGAGGTCAGCCCCAGCATTTT
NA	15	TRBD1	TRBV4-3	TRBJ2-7	CASSHRTGGGYEQYF	TGCGCCAGCAGCCACCGGACAGGGGGCGGGTACGAGCAGTACTTC
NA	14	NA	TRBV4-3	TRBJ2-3	CASSQQKGGDTQYF	TGCGCCAGCAGCCAACAAAAGGGGGGGGATACGCAGTATTTT
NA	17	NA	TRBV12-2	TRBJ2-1	CASRLSVSGRDYNEQFF	TGTGCAAGTCGCTTGTCGGTCAGCGGGAGGGATTACAATGAGCAGTTCTTC
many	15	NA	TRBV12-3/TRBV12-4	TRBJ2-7	CASSLAVGGTYEQYF	TGTGCCAGCAGTTTAGCTGTTGGGGGGACCTACGAGCAGTACTTC
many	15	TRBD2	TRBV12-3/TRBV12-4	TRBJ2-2	CASTSGPRNTGELFF	TGTGCCAGCACTAGCGGGCCACGAAACACCGGGGAGCTGTTTTTT
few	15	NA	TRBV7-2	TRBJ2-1	CASSFGTPSYNEQFF	TGTGCCAGCAGCTTTGGGACGCCCTCCTACAATGAGCAGTTCTTC
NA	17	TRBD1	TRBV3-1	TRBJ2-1	CASSQNTGQGAGNEQFF	TGTGCCAGCAGCCAAAATACGGGACAGGGGGCAGGGAATGAGCAGTTCTTC
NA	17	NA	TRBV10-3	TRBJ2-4	CAISEGGGAGTKNIQYF	TGTGCCATCAGTGAGGGGGGGGGCGCTGGAACCAAAAACATTCAGTACTTC
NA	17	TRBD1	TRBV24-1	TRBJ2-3	CATSDWGSTGDPDTQYF	TGTGCCACCAGTGATTGGGGATCGACAGGGGACCCAGATACGCAGTATTTT
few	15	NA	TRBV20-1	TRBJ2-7	CSAGTTGGMLVEQYF	TGCAGTGCTGGCACTACTGGCGGGATGTTGGTCGAGCAGTACTTC
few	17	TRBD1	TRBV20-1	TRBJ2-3	CSAAGTGSYRDTDTQYF	TGCAGTGCAGCCGGGACAGGATCCTATAGGGACACAGATACGCAGTATTTT
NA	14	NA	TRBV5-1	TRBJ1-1	CASSLEQRNTEAFF	TGCGCCAGCAGCTTGGAGCAGAGGAACACTGAAGCTTTCTTT
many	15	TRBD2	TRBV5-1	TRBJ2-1	CASSFREGPRNEQFF	TGCGCCAGCAGCTTCCGGGAGGGCCCAAGAAATGAGCAGTTCTTC
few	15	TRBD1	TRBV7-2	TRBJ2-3	CASSAYGQGGDTQYF	TGTGCCAGCAGCGCCTACGGACAGGGGGGAGATACGCAGTATTTT
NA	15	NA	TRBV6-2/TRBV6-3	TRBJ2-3	CASSHRDRPLDTQYF	TGTGCCAGCAGCCACAGGGATAGGCCTTTGGATACGCAGTATTTT
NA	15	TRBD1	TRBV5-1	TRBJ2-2	CASSRGTGDTGELFF	TGCGCCAGCAGCCGCGGGACAGGGGACACCGGGGAGCTGTTTTTT
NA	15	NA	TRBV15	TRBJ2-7	CATSRGGGRTYEQYF	TGTGCCACCAGCAGAGGTGGGGGTCGAACCTACGAGCAGTACTTC
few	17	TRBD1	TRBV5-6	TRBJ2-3	CASSAPRDRGRSDTQYF	TGTGCCAGCAGCGCACCCCGGGACAGGGGCAGGTCAGATACGCAGTATTTT
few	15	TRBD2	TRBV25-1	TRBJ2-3	CASGLAGGRTDTQYF	TGTGCCAGCGGACTAGCGGGGGGGCGTACAGATACGCAGTATTTT
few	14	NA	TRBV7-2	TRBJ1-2	CASSIPGVPYGYTF	TGTGCCAGCAGCATCCCGGGGGTACCCTATGGCTACACCTTC
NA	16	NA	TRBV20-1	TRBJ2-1	CSARDRAGLVLNEQFF	TGCAGTGCTAGAGATCGGGCGGGCCTCGTACTAAATGAGCAGTTCTTC
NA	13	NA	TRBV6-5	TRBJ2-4	CASSYLDRNIQYF	TGTGCCAGCAGCTACCTTGATCGAAACATTCAGTACTTC
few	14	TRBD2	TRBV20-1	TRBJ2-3	CSARAPIAGDTQYF	TGCAGTGCTAGAGCCCCTATAGCGGGAGATACGCAGTATTTT
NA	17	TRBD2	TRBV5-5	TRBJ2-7	CASSLAAGLADSYEQYF	TGTGCCAGCAGCTTGGCAGCGGGACTAGCGGATTCCTACGAGCAGTACTTC
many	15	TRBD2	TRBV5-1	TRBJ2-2	CASSLAGPNTGELFF	TGTGCCAGCAGCTTAGCGGGCCCGAACACCGGGGAGCTGTTTTTT
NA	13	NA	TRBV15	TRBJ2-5	CATSRDRRETQYF	TGTGCCACCAGCAGAGATCGTAGGGAGACCCAGTACTTC
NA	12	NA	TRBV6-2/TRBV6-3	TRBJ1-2	CASSYGTDGYTF	TGTGCCAGCAGTTACGGGACGGATGGCTACACCTTC
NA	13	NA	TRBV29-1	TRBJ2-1	CSVEDLRGTEQFF	TGCAGCGTTGAAGATCTTAGGGGGACTGAGCAGTTCTTC
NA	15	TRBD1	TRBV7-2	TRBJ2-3	CASSARTGYTDTQYF	TGTGCCAGCAGCGCTAGGACAGGGTACACAGATACGCAGTATTTT
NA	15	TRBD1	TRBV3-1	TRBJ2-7	CASSPTTGESYEQYF	TGTGCCAGCAGCCCCACGACAGGGGAATCCTACGAGCAGTACTTC
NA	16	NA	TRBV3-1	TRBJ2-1	CASSPAGLTNYNEQFF	TGTGCCAGCAGCCCCGCGGGACTCACGAACTACAATGAGCAGTTCTTC
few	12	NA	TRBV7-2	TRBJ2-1	CASSLGPSEQFF	TGTGCCAGCAGCTTAGGCCCCAGTGAGCAGTTCTTC
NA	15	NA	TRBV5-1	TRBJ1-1	CASSYTGMVNTEAFF	TGCGCCAGCAGCTATACAGGGATGGTGAACACTGAAGCTTTCTTT
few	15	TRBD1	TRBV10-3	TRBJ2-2	CAIRRDRTNTGELFF	TGTGCCATCAGGCGGGACAGGACGAACACCGGGGAGCTGTTTTTT
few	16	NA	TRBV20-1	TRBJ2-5	CSAKSSPLGTQETQYF	TGCAGTGCAAAAAGTTCACCCCTAGGAACCCAAGAGACCCAGTACTTC
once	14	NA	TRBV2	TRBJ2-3	CASSGEKSTDTQYF	TGTGCCAGCAGTGGCGAGAAGAGCACAGATACGCAGTATTTT